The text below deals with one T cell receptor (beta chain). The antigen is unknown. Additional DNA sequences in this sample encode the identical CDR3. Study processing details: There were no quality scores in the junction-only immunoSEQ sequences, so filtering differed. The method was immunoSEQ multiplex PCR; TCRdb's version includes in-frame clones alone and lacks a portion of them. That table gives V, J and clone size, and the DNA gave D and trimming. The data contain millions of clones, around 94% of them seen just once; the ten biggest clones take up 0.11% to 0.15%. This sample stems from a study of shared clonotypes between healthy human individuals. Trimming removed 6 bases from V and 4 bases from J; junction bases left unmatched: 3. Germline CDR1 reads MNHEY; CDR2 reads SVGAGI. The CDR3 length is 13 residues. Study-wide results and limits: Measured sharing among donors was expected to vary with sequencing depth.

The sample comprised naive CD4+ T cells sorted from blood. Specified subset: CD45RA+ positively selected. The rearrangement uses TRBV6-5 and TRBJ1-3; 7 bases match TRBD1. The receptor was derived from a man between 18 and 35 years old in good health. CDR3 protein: CASRSTGGNTIYF. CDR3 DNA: TGTGCCAGCAGGTCGACAGGGGGAAACACCATATATTTT.